This paragraph covers one T cell receptor (beta chain) sequence. Its antigen remains unidentified. TCRdb reprocessed the 5' RACE reads and stores each CDR3 protein as one record, lacking DNA. In all, the sample yields fewer than 450,000 distinct CDR3 sequences. These data originate in a study of monozygotic twins with inflammatory bowel disease. Germline CDR1 is MNHNS and CDR2 is SASEGT. This CDR3 contains 16 residues. General study points: The authors found no support for a single strong IBD-associated signal or clonotype.

The V gene is TRBV6-1, the J gene TRBJ2-6; TCRdb picks TRBD1, but there is no DNA to check that call. The sequenced material came from blood. The sequence was collected from a human donor with ulcerative colitis or Crohn's disease, or a healthy co-twin of an affected twin (not recorded which). This CDR3 reads CASPGRDESGANVLTF.